This record covers a single T cell receptor beta chain. This record comes from a study of blood T cell repertoires in COVID-19. Study-level background: Samples representing acute and convalescent COVID-19 were sourced from the United States, Italy and Spain. T cells, B-cell-depleted T cells, or PBMCs provided the cDNA or gDNA that served as material.

This CDR3 is 12 amino acids long. The germline gives CDR1 SEHNR, CDR2 FQNEAQ (reference sequence). V lost 1 base, J lost 12 bases, and 9 bases lay in between. Which cohort a participant joined came from the clinical history participants gave. A COVID-19 case was met by exposed participants within 2 weeks before study entry. Some clones are missing from TCRdb's copy, which holds only in-frame ones; the method was immunoSEQ multiplex PCR. The sample has some 190,000 clones; over 70% are singletons. The source is a man in his fifties or sixties who had been exposed to COVID-19. The chain combines TRBV7-9 with TRBJ2-2, with TRBD2 as a possible D gene (5 bases). Material for sequencing was PBMCs or T cells enriched from blood (not recorded which). DNA of the CDR3: TGTGCCAGCAGCTTAGAGAGCGGCCAGCTGTTTTTT. It translates to CASSLESGQLFF.